The rows below give T cell receptor beta chains drawn from one sample of a study of cytomegalovirus exposure and HLA in healthy donors. The protocol was immunoSEQ multiplex PCR, while the TCRdb copy is restricted to in-frame clones and leaves out a portion. The table includes over 150,000 clones, 71% detected once. Sequencing was done on a sample of PBMCs. The receptors here all came from a woman in her 30s in good health and CMV-seronegative. CDR3s include the opening cysteine and the closing phenylalanine or tryptophan. D genes are given only for firm matches. Rows may omit the clone size; those that give it use once, few, many or a size class.

CDR3aa	CDR3nt	v_gene	j_gene	abundance	d_gene
CAWSTGQQYEQYF	TGTGCCTGGAGTACGGGACAGCAATACGAGCAGTACTTC	TRBV30	TRBJ2-7	NA	TRBD1
CASSSVLAGGTDTQYF	TGTGCCAGCAGCTCGGTTCTAGCGGGGGGCACAGATACGCAGTATTTT	TRBV5-4	TRBJ2-3	once	TRBD2
CASSLWGGGRGLDTQYF	TGTGCCAGCAGCTTGTGGGGTGGCGGGAGAGGGTTGGATACGCAGTATTTT	TRBV5-5	TRBJ2-3	NA	TRBD2
CSVGEGGQPQHF	TGCAGCGTGGGCGAAGGAGGGCAGCCCCAGCATTTT	TRBV29-1	TRBJ1-5	NA	NA
CASSFQGAGNTEAFF	TGCGCCAGCAGCTTTCAGGGGGCCGGCAACACTGAAGCTTTCTTT	TRBV5-1	TRBJ1-1	NA	TRBD1
CASGNVEGRGQYF	TGTGCCAGCGGGAATGTGGAGGGGCGAGGGCAGTACTTC	TRBV27	TRBJ2-7	NA	NA
CASSAPGQVTEAFF	TGTGCCAGCAGTGCCCCGGGACAGGTGACTGAAGCTTTCTTT	TRBV28	TRBJ1-1	NA	TRBD1
CASSLGRVNSLYNEQFF	TGTGCCAGCAGCTTAGGCAGAGTGAACAGCCTCTACAATGAGCAGTTCTTC	TRBV7-6	TRBJ2-1	NA	NA
CASSSRPSGMSTDTQYF	TGTGCCAGCAGCTCCAGACCTAGCGGGATGTCCACAGATACGCAGTATTTT	TRBV7-2	TRBJ2-3	few	TRBD2
CASSSRWNQPQHF	TGTGCCAGCAGCTCGCGATGGAATCAGCCCCAGCATTTT	TRBV5-6	TRBJ1-5	once	NA
CASSILEPNEQFF	TGTGCCAGTAGTATTTTAGAACCCAATGAGCAGTTCTTC	TRBV19	TRBJ2-1	NA	NA
CASSLASGTYEQYF	TGTGCCAGCAGTTTAGCTAGCGGTACCTACGAGCAGTACTTC	TRBV28	TRBJ2-7	NA	TRBD2
CASIPWGGGNTIYF	TGTGCCAGCATCCCCTGGGGAGGGGGAAACACCATATATTTT	TRBV6-1	TRBJ1-3	few	NA
CASSLGNAGIDTQYF	TGTGCCAGCAGTTTGGGTAATGCGGGAATAGATACGCAGTATTTT	TRBV28	TRBJ2-3	NA	NA
CASSVARGQGWSDTQYF	TGTGCCAGCAGCGTAGCTAGGGGACAGGGGTGGTCAGATACGCAGTATTTT	TRBV9	TRBJ2-3	NA	TRBD1
CASSLRPTGGSFSPLHF	TGCGCCAGCAGCTTGCGCCCAACAGGGGGTTCGTTTTCACCCCTCCACTTT	TRBV5-1	TRBJ1-6	NA	TRBD1
CASSPGTSGIDEQFF	TGCGCCAGCAGCCCCGGGACTAGCGGGATCGATGAGCAGTTCTTC	TRBV5-1	TRBJ2-1	few	TRBD2
CAISESPGQGLRSSYNEQFF	TGTGCCATCAGTGAGTCTCCGGGACAGGGTCTGCGCAGCTCCTACAATGAGCAGTTCTTC	TRBV10-3	TRBJ2-1	NA	TRBD1
CASSSPRVAGRTAQYF	TGTGCCAGCAGCTCCCCTAGGGTAGCGGGTCGGACTGCGCAGTACTTC	TRBV7-8	TRBJ2-7	NA	TRBD2
CASSHGDSFTEAFF	TGTGCCAGCAGCCATGGGGACAGTTTCACTGAAGCTTTCTTT	TRBV4-2	TRBJ1-1	NA	TRBD1
CASSRLGGGLYEQYF	TGTGCCAGCAGCCGCCTCGGAGGGGGCTTGTACGAGCAGTACTTC	TRBV7-2	TRBJ2-7	NA	NA
CASSQAPGTGELFF	TGCGCCAGCAGCCAGGCTCCCGGGACCGGGGAGCTGTTTTTT	TRBV4-3	TRBJ2-2	NA	NA
CSVEDPDRRDSLTPVRETQYF	TGCAGCGTTGAAGACCCAGATAGAAGGGACAGCCTAACCCCTGTGAGAGAGACCCAGTACTTC	TRBV29-1	TRBJ2-5	NA	TRBD1
CASSLDSSYNEQFF	TGTGCCAGCAGCTTGGATAGCTCCTACAATGAGCAGTTCTTC	TRBV5-4	TRBJ2-1	once	NA
CASSYSQAFYTEAFF	TGTGCCAGCAGTTACTCGCAGGCTTTTTACACTGAAGCTTTCTTT	TRBV6-5	TRBJ1-1	few	NA
CASRTSGTDTQYF	TGTGCCAGCAGGACTAGCGGCACAGATACGCAGTATTTT	TRBV28	TRBJ2-3	NA	TRBD2
CASSPGERGQREAFF	TGCGCCAGCAGCCCCGGAGAGAGGGGACAGCGTGAAGCTTTCTTT	TRBV5-1	TRBJ1-1	NA	TRBD1
CASSLSPGGLETQYF	TGCGCCAGCAGCCTGTCCCCCGGGGGTTTGGAGACCCAGTACTTC	TRBV5-1	TRBJ2-5	NA	NA
CASSSWRSGMDEKLFF	TGTGCCAGCAGCTCCTGGCGGAGCGGGATGGACGAAAAACTGTTTTTT	TRBV5-6	TRBJ1-4	NA	NA
CASRGGLGNQPQHF	TGTGCCAGCCGAGGGGGCTTGGGCAATCAGCCCCAGCATTTT	TRBV6-1	TRBJ1-5	few	TRBD1
CASSKNRGGFETQYF	TGTGCCAGTAGTAAGAACAGGGGCGGTTTCGAGACCCAGTACTTC	TRBV19	TRBJ2-5	few	TRBD1
CASSSGLNQPQHF	TGTGCCAGCAGCTCCGGACTCAATCAGCCCCAGCATTTT	TRBV7-9	TRBJ1-5	few	NA
CAWWRIGRNSPLHF	TGTGCCTGGTGGCGTATAGGGAGGAATTCACCCCTCCACTTT	TRBV30	TRBJ1-6	once	NA
CAISESRGYSSGANVLTF	TGTGCCATCAGTGAGTCGAGAGGGTATAGCTCTGGGGCCAACGTCCTGACTTTC	TRBV10-3	TRBJ2-6	NA	NA
CASRTGWVNQPQHF	TGTGCCAGCAGGACAGGGTGGGTCAATCAGCCCCAGCATTTT	TRBV28	TRBJ1-5	NA	TRBD1
CASSRGLAGGETQYF	TGTGCCAGCAGCCGGGGACTAGCGGGAGGAGAGACCCAGTACTTC	TRBV7-8	TRBJ2-5	NA	TRBD2
CASSQEGRANTEAFF	TGCGCCAGCAGCCAAGAAGGGAGGGCGAACACTGAAGCTTTCTTT	TRBV4-3	TRBJ1-1	NA	NA
CASSQDQSTLYEQYF	TGCGCCAGCAGCCAAGATCAATCAACTTTATACGAGCAGTACTTC	TRBV4-3	TRBJ2-7	NA	NA
CASSAQETQYF	TGTGCCAGCAGCGCGCAAGAGACCCAGTACTTC	TRBV7-9	TRBJ2-5	NA	NA
CASSQVYLGGYNEQFF	TGCGCCAGCAGCCAAGTCTACTTAGGGGGATACAATGAGCAGTTCTTC	TRBV4-3	TRBJ2-1	NA	NA
CASSLGLYSNQPQHF	TGTGCCAGCAGCTTGGGACTATATAGCAATCAGCCCCAGCATTTT	TRBV5-6	TRBJ1-5	once	NA